One sample yielded the 18 T cell receptor beta chains listed below, sequenced in a study of early stage breast cancer tumors. TCRdb keeps only in-frame clones here, not all; method: immunoSEQ multiplex PCR. This table has around 14,000 clones, about 88% appearing once. Sequences were obtained from normal breast tissue next to the tumor. The receptors derive from a person in their thirties with breast cancer.

The chain combines TRBV5-8 with TRBJ1-2; D gene ambiguous. The CDR3 is made up of 14 amino acids. Germline CDR1 SGHTS, CDR2 YDEGEE. This chain's CDR3 is CATPHIRGAEGYTF. The CDR3 nucleotides are TGTGCGACTCCCCATATTCGGGGAGCCGAAGGCTACACCTTC.

This rearrangement joins TRBV6-5 to TRBJ1-3, with D possibly being TRBD1 (5 bases). The germline V gene has CDR1 MNHEY and CDR2 SVGAGI. The CDR3 consists of 14 residues. V dropped 6 bases and J dropped 5 bases, with 14 bases sitting between them. The CDR3 DNA is TGTGCCAGCAGGGCCTCAGTGGGGCGAAACACCATATATTTT. Translation: CASRASVGRNTIYF.

The J gene is TRBJ1-5, the V gene TRBV27; 9 bases match TRBD1. Germline V gives CDR1 MNHEY, CDR2 SMNVEV (reference sequence). Unmatched junction bases numbered 7, after V lost 1 base and J lost 6 bases. This CDR3 has 16 amino acids. This CDR3 reads CASSLFGRQGGQPQHF. CDR3 coding DNA: TGTGCCAGCAGTTTATTCGGGCGACAGGGGGGTCAGCCCCAGCATTTT.

CDR3 sequence reads: CASSVLPGSTYEQYF. As DNA, the CDR3 is TGTGCCAGCAGTGTCTTGCCGGGATCCACCTACGAGCAGTACTTC. This rearrangement joins TRBV6-1 to TRBJ2-7, with a possible D match to TRBD2 (5 bases). CDR3 length: 15 residues. V was trimmed by 4 bases and J by 2 bases, leaving 15 bases between them. Germline V gives CDR1 MNHNS, CDR2 SASEGT.

The V call is TRBV19, the J call TRBJ2-3, with D possibly being TRBD1 or TRBD2 (5 bases each). The CDR3 covers 15 residues. V dropped 3 bases and J dropped 2 bases, with 12 bases sitting between them. CDR1 is LNHDA, CDR2 SQIVND, per germline (reference sequence). CDR3 coding DNA: TGTGCCAGTAGTATTACTGGGACCAACACAGATACGCAGTATTTT. Translating gives CASSITGTNTDTQYF.

The chain carries TRBV30 and TRBJ1-5; 7 nucleotides match TRBD1. Per germline, CDR1 GTSNPN and CDR2 SVGIG (reference sequence). CDR3 length equals 16 residues. The junction had 7 bases not matched to a gene; V was cut back by 1 base and J by 1 base. The DNA of the CDR3 is TGTGCCTGGAGTGCCTCGACAGGGAGGAGCAATCAGCCCCAGCATTTT. Residues: CAWSASTGRSNQPQHF.

This clone was counted a few times. This chain uses TRBV4-1 with TRBJ2-1; D is possibly TRBD2 (5 bases). The CDR3 is 11 amino acids. Between the trimmed V and J ends, which lost 4 bases and 9 bases, there was a span of 7 bases. From germline, CDR1 is MGHRA and CDR2 YSYEKL. The CDR3 loop reads CASSPGLEQFF. The CDR3 DNA reads TGCGCCAGCAGCCCAGGACTTGAGCAGTTCTTC.

The rearrangement joins TRBV27 to TRBJ2-3; 7 bases line up with TRBD2. V lost 1 base to trimming and J lost 0 bases; unmatched junction nucleotides: 7. The CDR3 is made up of 17 amino acids. From germline, CDR1 is MNHEY and CDR2 SMNVEV (reference sequence). CDR3 nucleotides: TGTGCCAGCAGTTTATTGGTTGGGGGGGTAAGCACAGATACGCAGTATTTT. Translated: CASSLLVGGVSTDTQYF.

The rearrangement uses TRBV29-1 and TRBJ1-2; 7 nucleotides align to TRBD1. Germline CDR1 is SQVTM and CDR2 is ANQGSEA. After removal of 8 bases from V and 5 bases from J, the junction contained 11 bases not matched to a gene. The CDR3 totals 13 residues. The CDR3 nucleotides are TGCAGCTCGACCGGGACAGACACTTATGGCTACACCTTC. Residues: CSSTGTDTYGYTF.

This chain links TRBV11-3 with TRBJ2-1; TRBD2 agrees at 7 bases. Per germline, CDR1 SGHNT and CDR2 YENEEA. Germline trimming cut 8 bases from V and 4 bases from J; bases unmatched to any gene: 5. The CDR3 has 13 residues. CDR3 sequence reads: CASGYSGYNEQFF. In DNA form, the CDR3 reads TGTGCCAGCGGTTATAGCGGGTACAATGAGCAGTTCTTC.

The chain has TRBV4-2 and TRBJ1-3; 8 positions match TRBD1. This CDR3 contains 16 residues. The junction had 8 bases not matched to a gene; V was cut back by 6 bases and J by 1 base. CDR1 and CDR2 from the germline V gene are LGHNA and YNFKEQ. CDR3 residues: CASSQQGVGSGNTIYF. CDR3 bases: TGTGCCAGCAGTCAACAGGGGGTTGGGTCTGGAAACACCATATATTTT.

The chain is built from TRBV7-2 and TRBJ2-5, with D maybe TRBD1 (6 bases). This CDR3 has 13 amino acids. With 1 base removed from V and 4 bases from J, the gap between germline ends came to 7 bases. Germline values: CDR1 SGHTA, CDR2 FQGNSA. The CDR3 spells CASSLGGGETQYF. CDR3 nucleotide sequence: TGTGCCAGCAGCTTAGGAGGGGGAGAGACCCAGTACTTC.

J is TRBJ2-5 and V is TRBV6-5, with D maybe TRBD1 (6 bases). The CDR3 contains 13 residues. Trimming cost V 4 bases and J 5 bases, with 11 bases left between them. The germline V gene encodes CDR1 MNHEY and CDR2 SVGAGI. The CDR3 DNA sequence: TGTGCCAGCAGTTTCAGGGGTGGGGAGACCCAGTACTTC. As protein: CASSFRGGETQYF.

The chain combines TRBV2 with TRBJ2-7; maybe TRBD1 (5 bases). V lost 1 base and J 2 bases, leaving 12 bases between the germline ends. Per germline, CDR1 SNHLY and CDR2 FYNNEI. There are 15 residues in the CDR3. DNA for the CDR3: TGTGCCAGCAGTGAAGGGGCAGGGTTAGCCTACGAGCAGTACTTC. Encoded protein: CASSEGAGLAYEQYF.

The J gene is TRBJ2-7, the V gene TRBV18; D may be TRBD2 (5 bases). Germline CDR1 is KGHSH and CDR2 is LQKENI. V lost 3 bases, J lost 6 bases, and 18 bases lay in between. The CDR3 sequence is 15 residues long. Written as DNA, the CDR3 is TGTGCCAGCTCACCCGAGACTACTCCCCTAGGCGAGCAGTACTTC. The encoded protein is CASSPETTPLGEQYF.

As for this clone: One junction end disagrees with the germline gene, perhaps due to a read error. The chain carries TRBV7-7 and TRBJ2-1; D ambiguous. Germline CDR1 and CDR2: SSHAT and FNYEAQ (reference sequence). The CDR3 is 13 residues long. The CDR3 region has the DNA TGTGCTAGCAGCTTAGAGCACCACAATGAGCAGTTCTTC. Its translation is CASSLEHHNEQFF.

V gene TRBV7-9 combines with J gene TRBJ2-7; TRBD2 might be the D (6 bases). The germline V and J ends were trimmed by 5 bases and 4 bases, with 18 bases remaining between them. Per germline, CDR1 SEHNR and CDR2 FQNEAQ (reference sequence). The CDR3 is made up of 15 amino acids. The DNA for the CDR3 is TGTGCCAGCAGCCCAGGACTTTTCGGGAGTTACGAGCAGTACTTC. The encoded protein is CASSPGLFGSYEQYF.

This clone was seen once. This sequence joins TRBV10-3 and TRBJ1-1, with 8 positions matching TRBD1. V shed 7 bases, J shed 4 bases, and the junction held 8 bases outside the gene matches. Germline CDR1 is ENHRY and CDR2 is SYGVKD. The CDR3 sequence is 14 residues long. The DNA for the CDR3 is TGTGCCATCATAAGGGACAGGTGGGGCACTGAAGCTTTCTTT. Translated: CAIIRDRWGTEAFF.